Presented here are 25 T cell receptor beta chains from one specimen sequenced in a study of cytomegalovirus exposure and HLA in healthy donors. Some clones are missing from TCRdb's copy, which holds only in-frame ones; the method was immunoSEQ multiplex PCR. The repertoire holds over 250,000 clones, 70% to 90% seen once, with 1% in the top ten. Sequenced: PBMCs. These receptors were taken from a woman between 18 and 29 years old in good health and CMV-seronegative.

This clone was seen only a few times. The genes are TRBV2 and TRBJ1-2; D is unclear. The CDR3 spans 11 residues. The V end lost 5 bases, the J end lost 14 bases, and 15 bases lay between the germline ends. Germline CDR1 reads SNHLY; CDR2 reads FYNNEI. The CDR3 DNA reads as TGTGCCAGCAGTTTAGACAAGGCTTTAACCTTC. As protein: CASSLDKALTF.

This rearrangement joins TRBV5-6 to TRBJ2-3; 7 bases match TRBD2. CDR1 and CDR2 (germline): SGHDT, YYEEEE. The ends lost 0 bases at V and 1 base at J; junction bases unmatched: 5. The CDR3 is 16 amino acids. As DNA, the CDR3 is TGTGCCAGCAGCTTGGTCGCGGGAGTGGGCACAGATACGCAGTATTTT. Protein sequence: CASSLVAGVGTDTQYF.

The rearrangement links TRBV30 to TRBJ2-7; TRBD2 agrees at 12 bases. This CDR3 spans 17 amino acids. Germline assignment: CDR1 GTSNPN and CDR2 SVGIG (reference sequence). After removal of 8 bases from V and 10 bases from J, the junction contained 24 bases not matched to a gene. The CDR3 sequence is CASRSRTSGVSSTEQYF. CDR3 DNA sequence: TGTGCCAGCCGTTCTCGGACTAGCGGGGTGAGTTCTACGGAACAGTACTTC. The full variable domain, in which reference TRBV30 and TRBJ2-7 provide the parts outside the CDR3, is SQTIHQWPATLVQPVGSPLSLECTVEGTSNPNLYWYRQAAGRGLQLLFYSVGIGQISSEVPQNLSASRPQDRQFILSSKKLLLSDSGFYLCASRSRTSGVSSTEQYFGPGTRLTVT.

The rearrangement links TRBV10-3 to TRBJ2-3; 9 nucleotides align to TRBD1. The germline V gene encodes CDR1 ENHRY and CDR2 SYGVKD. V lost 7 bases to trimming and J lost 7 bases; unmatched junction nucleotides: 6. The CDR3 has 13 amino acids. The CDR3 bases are TGTGCCATCACCGAAGGACAGGGGTATACGCAGTATTTT. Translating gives CAITEGQGYTQYF.

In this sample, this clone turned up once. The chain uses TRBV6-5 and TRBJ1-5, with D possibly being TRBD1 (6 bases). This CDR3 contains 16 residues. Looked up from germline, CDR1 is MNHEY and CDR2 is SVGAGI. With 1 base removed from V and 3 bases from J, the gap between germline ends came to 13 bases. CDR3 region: CASSYLGAGVNQPQHF. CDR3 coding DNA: TGTGCCAGCAGTTACTTGGGGGCCGGCGTCAATCAGCCCCAGCATTTT.

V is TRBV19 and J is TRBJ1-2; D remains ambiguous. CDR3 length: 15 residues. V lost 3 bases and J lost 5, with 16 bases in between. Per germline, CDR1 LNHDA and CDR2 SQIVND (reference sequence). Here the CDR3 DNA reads TGTGCCAGTAGTATGGCCCTTCGGGTCCGATATGGCTACACCTTC. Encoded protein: CASSMALRVRYGYTF.

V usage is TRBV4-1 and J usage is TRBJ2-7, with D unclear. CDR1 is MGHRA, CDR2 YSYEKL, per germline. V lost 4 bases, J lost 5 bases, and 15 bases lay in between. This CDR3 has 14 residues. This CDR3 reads CASSLLYLGHEQYF. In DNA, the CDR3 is TGCGCCAGCAGCCTCCTCTACCTGGGCCACGAGCAGTACTTC.

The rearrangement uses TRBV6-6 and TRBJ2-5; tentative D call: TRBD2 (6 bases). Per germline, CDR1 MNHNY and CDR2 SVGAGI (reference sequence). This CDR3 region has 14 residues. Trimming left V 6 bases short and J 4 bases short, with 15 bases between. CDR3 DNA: TGTGCCAGCAGCCCTATATCGGGGGTAGAGACCCAGTACTTC. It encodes CASSPISGVETQYF.

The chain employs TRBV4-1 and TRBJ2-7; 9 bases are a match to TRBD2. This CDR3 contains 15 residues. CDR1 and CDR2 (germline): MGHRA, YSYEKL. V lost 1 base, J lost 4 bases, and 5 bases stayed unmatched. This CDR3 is CASSQGAGLAYEQYF. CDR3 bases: TGCGCCAGCAGCCAAGGGGCGGGACTAGCTTACGAGCAGTACTTC.

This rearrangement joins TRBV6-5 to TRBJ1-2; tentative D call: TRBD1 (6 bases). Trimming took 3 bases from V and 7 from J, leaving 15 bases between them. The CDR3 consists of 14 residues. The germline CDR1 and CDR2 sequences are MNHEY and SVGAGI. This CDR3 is CASSYSGAGVGYTF. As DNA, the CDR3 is TGTGCCAGCAGTTATTCAGGGGCCGGCGTTGGCTACACCTTC.

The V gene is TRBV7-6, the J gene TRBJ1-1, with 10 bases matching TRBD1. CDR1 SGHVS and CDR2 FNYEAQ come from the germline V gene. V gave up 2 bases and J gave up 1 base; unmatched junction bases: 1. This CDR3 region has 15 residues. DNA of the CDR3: TGTGCCAGCAGCTTATGGGACAGGGGGAACACTGAAGCTTTCTTT. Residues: CASSLWDRGNTEAFF.

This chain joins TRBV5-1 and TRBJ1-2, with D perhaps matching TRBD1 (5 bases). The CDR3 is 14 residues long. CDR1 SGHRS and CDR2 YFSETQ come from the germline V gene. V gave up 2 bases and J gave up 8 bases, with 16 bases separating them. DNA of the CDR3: TGCGCCAGCAGCTTCTCAGACCCCCGACAGGGCTACACCTTC. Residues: CASSFSDPRQGYTF.

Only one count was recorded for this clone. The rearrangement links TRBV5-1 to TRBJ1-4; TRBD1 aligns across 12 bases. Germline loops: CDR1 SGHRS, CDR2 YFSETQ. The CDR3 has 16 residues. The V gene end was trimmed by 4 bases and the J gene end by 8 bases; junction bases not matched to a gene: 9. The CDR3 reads CASSRDRGRVEEKLFF. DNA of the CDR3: TGCGCCAGCAGCCGGGACAGGGGGCGCGTCGAGGAAAAACTGTTTTTT. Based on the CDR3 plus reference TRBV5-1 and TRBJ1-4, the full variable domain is KAGVTQTPRYLIKTRGQQVTLSCSPISGHRSVSWYQQTPGQGLQFLFEYFSETQRNKGNFPGRFSGRQFSNSRSEMNVSTLELGDSALYLCASSRDRGRVEEKLFFGSGTQLSVL.

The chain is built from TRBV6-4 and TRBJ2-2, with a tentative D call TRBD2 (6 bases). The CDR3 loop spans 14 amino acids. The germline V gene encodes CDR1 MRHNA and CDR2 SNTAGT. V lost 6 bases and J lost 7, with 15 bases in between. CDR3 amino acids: CASRELASSGELFF. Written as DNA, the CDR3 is TGTGCCAGCAGAGAACTAGCTAGCAGCGGGGAGCTGTTTTTT.

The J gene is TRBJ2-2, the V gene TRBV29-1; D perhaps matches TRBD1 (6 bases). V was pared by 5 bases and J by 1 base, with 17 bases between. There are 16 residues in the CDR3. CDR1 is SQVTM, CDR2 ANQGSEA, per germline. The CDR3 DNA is TGCAGCGTTCCCGACACAGGGTGGGGGAACACCGGGGAGCTGTTTTTT. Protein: CSVPDTGWGNTGELFF.

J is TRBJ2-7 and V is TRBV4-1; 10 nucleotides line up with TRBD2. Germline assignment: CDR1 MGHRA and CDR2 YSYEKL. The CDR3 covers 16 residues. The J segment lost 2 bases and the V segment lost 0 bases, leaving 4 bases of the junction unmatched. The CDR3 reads CASSQELAGSAYEQYF. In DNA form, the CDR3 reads TGCGCCAGCAGCCAAGAACTAGCGGGAAGTGCCTACGAGCAGTACTTC.

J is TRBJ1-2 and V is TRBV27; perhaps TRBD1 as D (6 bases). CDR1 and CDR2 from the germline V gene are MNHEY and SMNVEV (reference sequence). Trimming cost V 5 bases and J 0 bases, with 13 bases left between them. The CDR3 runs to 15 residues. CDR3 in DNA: TGTGCCAGCAGTCTACAGGGAATAGCTAACTATGGCTACACCTTC. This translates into CASSLQGIANYGYTF.

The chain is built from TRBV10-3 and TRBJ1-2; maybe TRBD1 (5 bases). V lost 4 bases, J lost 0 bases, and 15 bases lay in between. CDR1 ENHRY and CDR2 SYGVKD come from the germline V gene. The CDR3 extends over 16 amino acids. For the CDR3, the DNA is TGTGCCATCAGTGGGTTACAGGCCCTTACTAACTATGGCTACACCTTC. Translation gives CAISGLQALTNYGYTF.

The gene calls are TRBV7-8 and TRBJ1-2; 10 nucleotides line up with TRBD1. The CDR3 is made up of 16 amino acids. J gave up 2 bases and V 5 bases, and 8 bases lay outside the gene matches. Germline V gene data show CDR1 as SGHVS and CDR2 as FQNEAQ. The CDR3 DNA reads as TGTGCCAGCAGCCGAGGGACAGGGGCCCTCAACTATGGCTACACCTTC. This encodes CASSRGTGALNYGYTF.

Here the CDR3 reads CASSGKDRAAGYTF. CDR3 nucleotide sequence: TGTGCCAGCAGCGGAAAGGACAGGGCAGCGGGCTACACCTTC. The chain carries TRBV5-4 and TRBJ1-2; 8 nucleotides match TRBD1. The germline CDR1 and CDR2 sequences are SGHNT and YYREEE (reference sequence). The CDR3 sequence is 14 residues long. Trimming took 4 bases from V and 8 from J; bases not matched to a gene: 10.

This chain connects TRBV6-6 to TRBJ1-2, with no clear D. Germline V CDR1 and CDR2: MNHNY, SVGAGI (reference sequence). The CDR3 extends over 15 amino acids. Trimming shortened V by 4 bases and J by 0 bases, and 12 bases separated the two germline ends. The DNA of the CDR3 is TGTGCCAGCAGTTGGCAGAAAAATTCTAACTATGGCTACACCTTC. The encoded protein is CASSWQKNSNYGYTF.

CDR3 nucleotide sequence: TGTGCCCTTTGGACAGGGAATGAGCAGTTCTTC. It encodes CALWTGNEQFF. J is TRBJ2-1 and V is TRBV10-3; the match to TRBD1 covers 8 bases. This CDR3 has 11 residues. V lost 11 bases to trimming and J lost 7 bases; unmatched junction nucleotides: 4. Germline V gene sequence: CDR1 ENHRY, CDR2 SYGVKD.

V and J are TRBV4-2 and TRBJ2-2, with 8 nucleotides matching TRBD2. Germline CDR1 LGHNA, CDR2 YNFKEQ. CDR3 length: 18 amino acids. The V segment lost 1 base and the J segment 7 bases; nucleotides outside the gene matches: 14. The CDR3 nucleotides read TGTGCCAGCAGCCAAGCAGGAGCGGGGGCGACCCGAGACGGGGAGCTGTTTTTT. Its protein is CASSQAGAGATRDGELFF.

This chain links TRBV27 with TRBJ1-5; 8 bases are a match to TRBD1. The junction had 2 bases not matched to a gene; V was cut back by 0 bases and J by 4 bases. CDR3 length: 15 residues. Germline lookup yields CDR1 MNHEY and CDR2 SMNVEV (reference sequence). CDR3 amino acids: CASSLSRTGNQPQHF. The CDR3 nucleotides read TGTGCCAGCAGTTTATCGAGGACAGGGAATCAGCCCCAGCATTTT.

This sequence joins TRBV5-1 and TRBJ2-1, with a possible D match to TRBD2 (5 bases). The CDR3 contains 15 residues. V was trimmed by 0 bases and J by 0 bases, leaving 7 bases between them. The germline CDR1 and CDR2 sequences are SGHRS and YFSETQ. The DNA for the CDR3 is TGCGCCAGCAGCTTGGTAACTAGCTCCTACAATGAGCAGTTCTTC. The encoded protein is CASSLVTSSYNEQFF.